Below, 10 T cell receptor beta chains from the same sample are listed, as sequenced in a study of technical replicates of blood from a handful of donors. The protocol was immunoSEQ multiplex PCR, while the TCRdb copy is restricted to in-frame clones and leaves out a portion. There are 58,000 or so clones in the sample; approximately 83% occur only once, and approximately 5.1% lies in the top ten. Sequences were obtained from PBMCs. These receptors originate from a human donor in good health. Some clones in this sample may be carry-over from other donors' samples.

This clone has more than one count but fewer than ten. The chain employs TRBV30 and TRBJ2-7, with D possibly matching TRBD1 (5 bases). V gave up 3 bases and J gave up 2 bases, with 20 bases separating them. Germline CDR1 and CDR2: GTSNPN and SVGIG (reference sequence). The CDR3 sequence is 16 residues long. The CDR3 bases are TGTGCCTGGAGCCCGGCAGGGATCTACAAGACCTACGAGCAGTACTTC. It specifies CAWSPAGIYKTYEQYF.

The chain carries TRBV19 and TRBJ2-5, with a weak D call TRBD2 (5 bases). CDR3 length: 13 amino acids. Looked up from germline, CDR1 is LNHDA and CDR2 is SQIVND (reference sequence). The V end lost 8 bases, the J end lost 2 bases, and 12 bases lay between the germline ends. CDR3 residues: CASGAGMQETQYF. DNA of the CDR3: TGTGCCAGTGGCGCCGGGATGCAAGAGACCCAGTACTTC.

The chain recombines TRBV7-2 with TRBJ1-6, with 7 bases that match TRBD1. J gave up 10 bases and V 5 bases, and 8 bases lay outside the gene matches. This CDR3 spans 14 amino acids. CDR1 SGHTA and CDR2 FQGNSA come from the germline V gene. CDR3 amino acids: CASSTPDRSSPLHF. For the CDR3, the DNA is TGTGCCAGCAGCACCCCGGACAGGTCGTCACCCCTCCACTTT.

The rearrangement links TRBV4-2 to TRBJ2-3; TRBD2 aligns across 11 bases. With 3 bases clipped from V and 2 bases from J, the junction kept 4 bases outside the gene matches. Germline lookup yields CDR1 LGHNA and CDR2 YNFKEQ. The CDR3 has 16 residues. As DNA, the CDR3 is TGTGCCAGCAGCCAGGAACTAGCGGGAGCCACAGATACGCAGTATTTT. Translating gives CASSQELAGATDTQYF.

This rearrangement joins TRBV2 to TRBJ2-7; D perhaps matches TRBD2 (7 bases). CDR3 length equals 14 residues. V was shortened by 7 bases and J by 7 bases, with 20 bases between the two germline ends. CDR1 SNHLY and CDR2 FYNNEI come from the germline V gene. In DNA form, the CDR3 reads TGTGCCAGCACCCACCGCCCAGGGGAGGGAGAGCAGTACTTC. Translation gives CASTHRPGEGEQYF.

This rearrangement joins TRBV5-1 to TRBJ1-1, with D perhaps matching TRBD1 (5 bases). The V end was cut by 2 bases, the J end by 1 base, with 9 bases between. Germline V gene sequence: CDR1 SGHRS, CDR2 YFSETQ. The CDR3 contains 14 residues. CDR3 nucleotide sequence: TGCGCCAGCAGCTTTCGAACAGGGAACACTGAAGCTTTCTTT. This sequence encodes CASSFRTGNTEAFF.

The chain carries TRBV14 and TRBJ2-5; D unresolved. This CDR3 comprises 15 residues. With 2 bases removed from V and 1 base from J, the gap between germline ends came to 11 bases. Germline-derived CDR1 and CDR2 are SGHDN and FVKESK. In DNA, the CDR3 is TGTGCCAGCAGCCAAAAAAGAGGAATCCAAGAGACCCAGTACTTC. It is translated as CASSQKRGIQETQYF.

This chain connects TRBV11-2 to TRBJ2-1, with TRBD2 identical over 11 bases. V gave up 3 bases and J gave up 4 bases; unmatched junction bases: 2. Germline V lookup: CDR1 SGHAT, CDR2 FQNNGV. The CDR3 totals 15 residues. CDR3 residues: CASSLASGRYNEQFF. In DNA, the CDR3 is TGTGCCAGCAGCTTGGCTAGCGGGAGGTACAATGAGCAGTTCTTC.

The V gene is TRBV5-3, the J gene TRBJ2-1; weak D call: TRBD1 (7 bases). TRBV5-3 is an open reading frame, and its role is uncertain. This CDR3 has 16 residues. Trimming removed 0 bases at V and 1 base at J, with 11 bases between. The CDR3 reads CARSLGGTDSYNEQFF. DNA for the CDR3: TGTGCCAGAAGCTTGGGCGGGACAGATTCCTACAATGAGCAGTTCTTC.

The chain couples TRBV21-1 to TRBJ2-7; the D segment call TRBD2 is taken from the table without a DNA check. TRBV21-1 is annotated as a pseudogene. CDR3 size: 15 residues. CDR3 nucleotide sequence: TGTGCCAGCAGCAATAGGGGGGGTTCTTCCTACGAGCAGTACTTC. Translated: CASSNRGGSSYEQYF.